The rows below give T cell receptor beta chains drawn from one sample of a study of T cell responses to AZD1222 COVID-19 vaccine. The data were produced by immunoSEQ multiplex PCR, yet TCRdb's version contains in-frame clones alone and is incomplete. The sample consists of 95,000 to 150,000 clones, around 90% of them appearing once. The sequences come from peripheral blood, collected 28 days after the second dose of the MenACWY control vaccine. Receptors originate from an adult who received the MenACWY meningococcal vaccine as a control. Both conserved end residues are part of each CDR3. A D gene is named only where the DNA matches it firmly. The size entry is marked missing in some rows and otherwise reads once, few, many or a size class.

TGTGCCAGCAGCTTACTCGACAGGATTAATTCACCCCTCCACTTT	CASSLLDRINSPLHF	TRBJ1-6	NA	NA	TRBV5-6	15
TGTGCCAGCAGCCAGAGTTACGAGCAGTACTTC	CASSQSYEQYF	TRBJ2-7	NA	NA	TRBV4-2	11
TGTGCCAGCAGCGCCGCCGGGACAGGGTACAATGAGCAGTTCTTC	CASSAAGTGYNEQFF	TRBJ2-1	TRBD1	NA	TRBV7-6	15
TGTGCCAGCAGCCAAGATCTGGGCCGCAGACAGGGAGAGACCCAGTACTTC	CASSQDLGRRQGETQYF	TRBJ2-5	TRBD1	NA	TRBV14	17
TGTGCCAGCAGTCCCTGGTTGGGTTCCTACTACGAGCAGTACTTC	CASSPWLGSYYEQYF	TRBJ2-7	NA	NA	TRBV27	15
TGTGCCAGCAGCTTAAGTGGGACTAGTGGCAATGAGCAGTTCTTC	CASSLSGTSGNEQFF	TRBJ2-1	TRBD2	few	TRBV7-3	15
TGCGCCAGCAGCCAGACTAGCGGGAGGGCCGTAGATACGCAGTATTTT	CASSQTSGRAVDTQYF	TRBJ2-3	TRBD2	once	TRBV4-1	16
TGTGCCAGCAGCTTAGTGGGTGTCGGCACAGATACGCAGTATTTT	CASSLVGVGTDTQYF	TRBJ2-3	NA	medium-sized	TRBV7-8	15
TGTGCCAGCAGCTTAAGGGGACAGGGGCCCGCCTACAATGAGCAGTTCTTC	CASSLRGQGPAYNEQFF	TRBJ2-1	TRBD1	NA	TRBV7-3	17
TGTGCCAGCAGTGAATGGGGGGCTAAAGAGACCCAGTACTTC	CASSEWGAKETQYF	TRBJ2-5	NA	NA	TRBV6-1	14
TGCGCCAGCAGCCAAGAGCTAGCGGGCAATGAGCAGTTCTTC	CASSQELAGNEQFF	TRBJ2-1	TRBD2	NA	TRBV4-1	14
TGTGCCATCAGCACAGGACTAGCAGCAGATACGCAGTATTTT	CAISTGLAADTQYF	TRBJ2-3	TRBD2	NA	TRBV10-3	14
TGCGCCAGCAGCCAATCGACGGGGGGCGCCTATGGCTACACCTTC	CASSQSTGGAYGYTF	TRBJ1-2	NA	NA	TRBV5-1	15
TGTGCCAGTAGTATGGGTGGTCAGCCCCAGCATTTT	CASSMGGQPQHF	TRBJ1-5	NA	few	TRBV19	12
TGTGCCAGCAGCGGAAGGGCCGGGGAGCTGTTTTTT	CASSGRAGELFF	TRBJ2-2	NA	NA	TRBV11-3	12
TGTGCCAGCAGCCGGGTGGGGTCGCAGACCTTGGCGGGGAACATTCAGTACTTC	CASSRVGSQTLAGNIQYF	TRBJ2-4	NA	NA	TRBV7-2	18
TGTGCCAGCACCTTCGGACAGGCCTACGAGCAGTACTTC	CASTFGQAYEQYF	TRBJ2-7	TRBD1	NA	TRBV3-1/TRBV3-2	13